The entry below gives a single T cell receptor (beta chain) sequence along with its context. Its specificity is unknown. The record originates from a study of glioma-infiltrating T cells. Study findings and constraints: Only very few CDR3 sequences appeared in both tissue and blood.

The germline V and J ends were trimmed by 8 bases and 8 bases, with 10 bases remaining between them. This CDR3 has 10 residues. From germline, CDR1 is DFQATT and CDR2 SNEGSKA (reference sequence). Amplification of TCR alpha and beta CDR3 regions from RNA used iRepertoire nested multiplex PCR. TCRdb reprocessed the multiplex PCR reads with MiXCR, giving one entry per CDR3 protein. Altogether over 130,000 distinct CDR3 sequences are present, about 39% being singletons, with the ten largest covering about 18%. The J gene is TRBJ2-1, the V gene TRBV20-1; no clear D. Sequenced input: glioma tissue, nonneoplastic brain tissue, or PBMCs (not recorded which). The origin of this receptor is a human donor with low-grade glioma or glioblastoma, undergoing nonglioma brain surgery, or in good health (not recorded which). The CDR3 bases are TGCAGTACTGCCGGTCATGAGCAGTTCTTC. Its protein is CSTAGHEQFF.